This passage covers 10 T cell receptor beta chains from one sample sequenced in a study of technical replicates of blood from a handful of donors. Repertoires were generated with immunoSEQ multiplex PCR, while TCRdb's copy carries only in-frame clones and drops some. There are 80,000 to 95,000 clones in the sample; roughly 94% occur only once, and 0.24% lies in the top ten. The sample taken for sequencing was T cells isolated from PBMCs. These receptors came from a human donor in good health.

In this sample, this clone turned up once. The CDR3 reads CASSSSDRGGNTEAFF. As DNA, the CDR3 is TGTGCCAGCAGCTCCTCCGACAGGGGAGGGAACACTGAAGCTTTCTTT. The chain carries TRBV7-9 and TRBJ1-1; 8 bases align to TRBD1. In germline, CDR1 is SEHNR, CDR2 FQNEAQ (reference sequence). V lost 4 bases, J lost 1 base, and 8 bases stayed unmatched. The CDR3 has 16 residues.

This clone was counted a single time. The chain has TRBV12-1 and TRBJ1-6; the table's D call of TRBD1 was not tested on the DNA. TRBV12-1 is described as a pseudogene. The CDR3 consists of 20 residues. DNA of the CDR3: TGTGCCAGCAGCTTGTGGGCGGGACAGGGGGTTTATCCATATAATTCACCCCTCCACTTT. Residues: CASSLWAGQGVYPYNSPLHF.

This clone was seen a handful of times. J is TRBJ2-5 and V is TRBV14; 7 bases agree with TRBD1. The CDR3 extends over 18 amino acids. Germline CDR1 is SGHDN and CDR2 is FVKESK. V trimming: 0 bases; J trimming: 3 bases; junction bases outside the gene matches: 13. CDR3 amino acids: CASSQEQGWLHEKETQYF. DNA for the CDR3: TGTGCCAGCAGCCAAGAACAGGGGTGGTTGCACGAGAAAGAGACCCAGTACTTC. Filled out from reference TRBV14 and TRBJ2-5, the complete variable domain reads EAGVTQFPSHSVIEKGQTVTLRCDPISGHDNLYWYRRVMGKEIKFLLHFVKESKQDESGMPNNRFLAERTGGTYSTLKVQPAELEDSGVYFCASSQEQGWLHEKETQYFGPGTRLLVL.

This clone was found once. The chain links TRBV28 to TRBJ2-2, with 7 nucleotides matching TRBD2. This CDR3 contains 14 residues. The junction had 2 bases not matched to a gene; V was cut back by 1 base and J by 6 bases. Germline loops: CDR1 MDHEN, CDR2 SYDVKM. The chain's CDR3 is CASSLSGGPGELFF. CDR3 nucleotides: TGTGCCAGCAGTTTATCGGGAGGCCCCGGGGAGCTGTTTTTT.

The rearrangement links TRBV28 to TRBJ1-5, with D perhaps TRBD1 (5 bases). The CDR3 is 14 residues long. Germline V gives CDR1 MDHEN, CDR2 SYDVKM. V lost 7 bases, J lost 9 bases, and 19 bases lay in between. The chain's CDR3 is CASTRGTDPWPQHF. DNA of the CDR3: TGTGCCAGCACCCGGGGGACGGACCCCTGGCCCCAGCATTTT. Full variable domain (rest looked up from reference TRBV28 and TRBJ1-5): DVKVTQSSRYLVKRTGEKVFLECVQDMDHENMFWYRQDPGLGLRLIYFSYDVKMKEKGDIPEGYSVSREKKERFSLILESASTNQTSMYLCASTRGTDPWPQHFGDGTRLSIL.

This chain joins TRBV6-1 and TRBJ1-1; D remains ambiguous. CDR3 length equals 14 residues. From germline, CDR1 is MNHNS and CDR2 SASEGT. V lost 10 bases and J 3 bases, leaving 18 bases between the germline ends. CDR3 nucleotide sequence: TGTGCCACCATCTGGGGAGGTAGACACACTGAAGCTTTCTTT. Translation: CATIWGGRHTEAFF.

This chain uses TRBV28 with TRBJ1-5; D not certain. Germline-derived CDR1 and CDR2 are MDHEN and SYDVKM. CDR3 length equals 12 residues. V was cut by 2 bases and J by 11 bases, with 10 bases left in between. The CDR3 DNA follows: TGTGCCAGCAGTTTAAGCGTTACTGCCCAGCATTTT. Protein product: CASSLSVTAQHF.

This clone was detected only once. V gene TRBV29-1 combines with J gene TRBJ2-3; the match to TRBD1 covers 9 bases. The V segment lost 1 base and the J segment 2 bases; nucleotides outside the gene matches: 4. This CDR3 has 15 amino acids. Looked up from germline, CDR1 is SQVTM and CDR2 is ANQGSEA. The CDR3 sequence: CSVEAGTGPTDTQYF. CDR3 in DNA: TGCAGCGTTGAAGCCGGGACAGGGCCCACAGATACGCAGTATTTT.

CDR3 residues: CASRRLADNTGELFF. The CDR3 DNA is TGTGCCAGCCGGCGGCTAGCGGATAACACCGGGGAGCTGTTTTTT. The J gene is TRBJ2-2, the V gene TRBV27; 7 nucleotides line up with TRBD2. The CDR3 sequence is 15 residues long. V shed 8 bases and J 2 bases; nucleotides not matched to a gene: 8. CDR1 is MNHEY, CDR2 SMNVEV, per germline (reference sequence).

V usage is TRBV6-5 and J usage is TRBJ1-1; D remains unclear. Per the germline V gene, CDR1 is MNHEY and CDR2 is SVGAGI. CDR3 length equals 15 residues. V dropped 6 bases and J dropped 5 bases, with 19 bases sitting between them. This chain's CDR3 is CASRRDPATTTEAFF. In nucleotides, the CDR3 is TGTGCCAGCAGACGTGACCCGGCCACGACAACTGAAGCTTTCTTT.